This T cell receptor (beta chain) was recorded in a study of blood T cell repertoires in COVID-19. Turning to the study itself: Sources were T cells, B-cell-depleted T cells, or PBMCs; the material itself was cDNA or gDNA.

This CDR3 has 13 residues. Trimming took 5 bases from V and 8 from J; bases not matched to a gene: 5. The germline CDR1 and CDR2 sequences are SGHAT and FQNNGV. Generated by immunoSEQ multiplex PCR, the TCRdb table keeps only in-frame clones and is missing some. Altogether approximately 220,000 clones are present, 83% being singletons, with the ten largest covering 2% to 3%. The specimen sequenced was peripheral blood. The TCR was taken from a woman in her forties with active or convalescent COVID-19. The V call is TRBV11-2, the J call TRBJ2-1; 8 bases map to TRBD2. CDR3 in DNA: TGTGCCAGCAGCCTCGGGACTAGATATGAGCAGTTCTTC. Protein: CASSLGTRYEQFF.